This paragraph reports one T cell receptor beta chain. This receptor's antigen is unknown. Qualities for individual bases were not recorded, and no much larger clone is one base off. These data come from a study of metastatic and nonmetastatic thyroid tumors (dated by TCRdb to about 2020). Concerning the study at large: The researchers compared repertoires between peripheral blood samples and tumor or nodule tissue samples from patients with malignant or benign thyroid disease.

Before undergoing thyroid surgery, none of the patients had been given any kind of treatment. Using T-cell receptor beta sequencing, the researchers looked back retrospectively at clinical samples from patients, gathered between about 2012 and 2018. The research as a whole found: In both blood and tumor samples, malignant tumors were reported to have significantly higher TCR beta diversity than benign nodules.

The library came from PCR. The sample was run on an Illumina HiSeq 4000. High-throughput sequencing was used to profile the TCR beta-chain CDR3 region of each patient. The paper's data handling went like this. Drawing on CDR3 differences between clinicopathological groups, the researchers built a classifier meant to tell apart patients with distant-metastatic papillary thyroid cancer. The Shannon index was used to assess repertoire diversity, and the Morisita-Horn index was used to assess tumor-blood repertoire similarity. Clones were called with MiXCR by TCRdb after fastp trimmed the public reads at Q25, and only in-frame beta chains were retained. The V and J calls here are based on TCRdb, not the publication. Across this sample there are approximately 16,000 clones, with approximately 25% seen only once. Of the sample, around 13% is held by the ten largest clones. The material sequenced was tumor tissue. The TCR comes from a male donor with papillary thyroid cancer or a benign thyroid nodule (not recorded which). Some clones in this sample may be carry-over from other donors' samples.

CDR3 reads: CASRGRQIYNEQFF. The nucleotide sequence reads TGTGCCAGCAGGGGAAGACAGATTTACAATGAGCAGTTCTTC. The V and J segments used are TRBV6-1 and TRBJ2-1, with a tentative D gene TRBD1 over 5 matching bases. The CDR3 has 14 amino acids, counting the end cysteine and phenylalanine. Only the CDR3 DNA is retained, 42 bases long and in frame from the first base. Trimming at the junction amounts to 6 bases on V and 4 bases on J, and the germline ends lie 13 bases apart. The germline V gene specifies MNHNS as CDR1 and SASEGT as CDR2.